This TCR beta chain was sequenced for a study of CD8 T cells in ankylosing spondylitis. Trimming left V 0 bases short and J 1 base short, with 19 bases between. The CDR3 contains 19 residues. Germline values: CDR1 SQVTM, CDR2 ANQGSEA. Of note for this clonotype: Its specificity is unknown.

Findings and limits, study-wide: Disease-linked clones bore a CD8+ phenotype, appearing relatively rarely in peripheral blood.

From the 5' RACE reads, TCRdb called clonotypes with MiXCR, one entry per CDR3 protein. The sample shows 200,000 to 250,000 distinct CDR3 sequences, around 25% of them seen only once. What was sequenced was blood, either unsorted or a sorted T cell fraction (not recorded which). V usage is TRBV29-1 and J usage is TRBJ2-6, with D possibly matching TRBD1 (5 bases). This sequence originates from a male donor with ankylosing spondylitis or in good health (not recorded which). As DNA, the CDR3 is TGCAGCGTTGAAGATCCCTTGGTACAGGACCTTTCTGGGGCCAACGTCCTGACTTTC. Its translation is CSVEDPLVQDLSGANVLTF.